These 10 T cell receptor beta chains came from one sample sequenced in a study of blood T cell repertoires in COVID-19. Method: immunoSEQ multiplex PCR; TCRdb's copy keeps in-frame clones and lacks some. The table includes 200,000 to 250,000 clones, less than 85% detected once. The material sequenced was peripheral blood. These TCRs come from an elderly woman with acute or convalescent COVID-19.

This rearrangement joins TRBV2 to TRBJ1-2; TRBD1 might be the D (6 bases). V lost 3 bases and J 3 bases, leaving 14 bases between the germline ends. CDR1 and CDR2 (germline): SNHLY, FYNNEI. The CDR3 consists of 15 residues. DNA for the CDR3: TGTGCCAGCAGTGAGGTTCGTGCAGGGGACTATGGCTACACCTTC. Residues: CASSEVRAGDYGYTF. The full variable domain, in which reference TRBV2 and TRBJ1-2 provide the parts outside the CDR3, is EPEVTQTPSHQVTQMGQEVILRCVPISNHLYFYWYRQILGQKVEFLVSFYNNEISEKSEIFDDQFSVERPDGSNFTLKIRSTKLEDSAMYFCASSEVRAGDYGYTFGSGTRLTVV.

This sequence joins TRBV30 and TRBJ1-2; a weak D match, TRBD1 (5 bases). The germline V gene has CDR1 GTSNPN and CDR2 SVGIG (reference sequence). This CDR3 contains 12 residues. V was trimmed by 3 bases and J by 4 bases, leaving 9 bases between them. The DNA for the CDR3 is TGTGCCTGGAGACAGGTTAGCTATGGCTACACCTTC. Translated, it gives CAWRQVSYGYTF.

This clone appeared a few times. The J gene is TRBJ1-5, the V gene TRBV12-3 or TRBV12-4; unclear D gene. Trimming took off 6 bases at V and 0 bases at J, with 6 bases between the two ends. The CDR3 spans 13 residues. CDR3 sequence reads: CASSELSNQPQHF. CDR3 sequence (DNA): TGTGCCAGCAGCGAACTTAGCAATCAGCCCCAGCATTTT.

This sequence joins TRBV28 and TRBJ1-2; D unclear. CDR1 and CDR2 from the germline V gene are MDHEN and SYDVKM. V shed 8 bases and J shed 0 bases, with 10 bases lying between them. CDR3 length equals 13 residues. CDR3 region: CASQRITNYGYTF. CDR3 in DNA: TGTGCCAGCCAGCGGATAACTAACTATGGCTACACCTTC.

V is TRBV7-2 and J is TRBJ1-4, with D maybe TRBD1 (5 bases). Germline CDR1 reads SGHTA; CDR2 reads FQGNSA. Between the trimmed V and J ends, which lost 5 bases and 3 bases, there was a span of 13 bases. The CDR3 spans 15 residues. CDR3 protein: CASSTTREANEKLFF. CDR3 nucleotide sequence: TGTGCCAGCAGCACAACCAGGGAGGCTAATGAAAAACTGTTTTTT.

V is TRBV9 and J is TRBJ1-2, with 7 nucleotides matching TRBD1. Per germline, CDR1 SGDLS and CDR2 YYNGEE. Germline trimming cut 0 bases from V and 8 bases from J; bases unmatched to any gene: 10. The CDR3 spans 15 residues. The CDR3 loop reads CASSVEEGALSGYTF. In DNA, the CDR3 is TGTGCCAGCAGCGTAGAAGAGGGGGCGTTGAGCGGCTACACCTTC.

The chain joins TRBV28 to TRBJ2-5; 9 bases are a match to TRBD1. V trimming: 4 bases; J trimming: 5 bases; junction bases outside the gene matches: 8. In germline, CDR1 is MDHEN, CDR2 SYDVKM. This CDR3 region has 15 residues. The CDR3 sequence: CASSSNRGPSETQYF. The CDR3 DNA is TGTGCCAGCAGTTCCAACAGGGGGCCGTCGGAGACCCAGTACTTC.

Only a few counts were recorded for this clone. The gene calls are TRBV5-1 and TRBJ1-6; D gene unclear. CDR1 and CDR2 from the germline V gene are SGHRS and YFSETQ. The CDR3 loop spans 15 amino acids. V lost 3 bases, J lost 7 bases, and 14 bases lay in between. CDR3 sequence reads: CASSSRAAGNSPLHF. The CDR3 nucleotides are TGCGCCAGCAGCTCCCGGGCCGCGGGCAATTCACCCCTCCACTTT.

The V and J genes are TRBV6-1 and TRBJ1-6; 8 bases are a match to TRBD1. V gave up 2 bases and J gave up 6 bases; unmatched junction bases: 3. CDR1 is MNHNS, CDR2 SASEGT, per germline. This CDR3 contains 15 residues. In DNA, the CDR3 is TGTGCCAGCAGTGAAATGGACAGGGTTAATTCACCCCTCCACTTT. It encodes CASSEMDRVNSPLHF.

V gene TRBV5-6 combines with J gene TRBJ2-3, with TRBD2 identical over 7 bases. From germline, CDR1 is SGHDT and CDR2 YYEEEE. V shed 4 bases, J shed 4 bases, and the junction held 15 bases outside the gene matches. This CDR3 contains 17 residues. In nucleotides, the CDR3 is TGTGCCAGCAGCGTTCGGGACTACTCACCCCTCCCAGATACGCAGTATTTT. The encoded protein is CASSVRDYSPLPDTQYF. Variable domain in full (rest from reference TRBV5-6 and TRBJ2-3): DAGVTQSPTHLIKTRGQQVTLRCSPKSGHDTVSWYQQALGQGPQFIFQYYEEEERQRGNFPDRFSGHQFPNYSSELNVNALLLGDSALYLCASSVRDYSPLPDTQYFGPGTRLTVL.